A single sample is the source of the 22 T cell receptor beta chains below, sequenced in a study of blood T cell repertoires in COVID-19. Generated by immunoSEQ multiplex PCR, the TCRdb table keeps only in-frame clones and is missing some. The table has about 160,000 clones, about 90% seen once; the top ten hold 4.5% to 5%. Material: peripheral blood. The receptor set was obtained from a young man with COVID-19, enrolled during active disease.

This clone was seen a single time. The chain is built from TRBV18 and TRBJ1-3; D is uncertain. Deletions cut 3 bases from V and 0 bases from J, with 12 bases between. CDR3 size: 16 residues. In germline, CDR1 is KGHSH, CDR2 LQKENI. This CDR3 reads CASSPPFGDSGNTIYF. Written as DNA, the CDR3 is TGTGCCAGCTCACCTCCGTTCGGGGACTCTGGAAACACCATATATTTT.

V and J are TRBV7-2 and TRBJ2-7; D is possibly TRBD1 (6 bases). The CDR3 contains 17 residues. Germline V lookup: CDR1 SGHTA, CDR2 FQGNSA. V gave up 5 bases and J gave up 9 bases, with 29 bases separating them. The chain's CDR3 is CASSTQGLGPGLVGQYF. The CDR3 nucleotides are TGTGCCAGCAGCACCCAGGGGTTAGGCCCCGGCTTGGTCGGGCAGTACTTC. The whole variable domain, filled in from reference TRBV7-2 and TRBJ2-7, reads GAGVSQSPSNKVTEKGKDVELRCDPISGHTALYWYRQSLGQGLEFLIYFQGNSAPDKSGLPSDRFSAERTGGSVSTLTIQRTQQEDSAVYLCASSTQGLGPGLVGQYFGPGTRLTVT.

The CDR3 coding sequence is TGTGCCAGCAGTTTATCGCAGCCCCGAGGGGAGACCCAGTACTTC. The encoded protein is CASSLSQPRGETQYF. The rearrangement joins TRBV27 to TRBJ2-5, with TRBD2 as a possible D gene (5 bases). V shed 0 bases and J shed 5 bases, with 13 bases lying between them. From germline, CDR1 is MNHEY and CDR2 SMNVEV (reference sequence). The CDR3 length is 15 residues.

The rearrangement joins TRBV7-8 to TRBJ2-7; possibly TRBD2 for D (5 bases). V lost 5 bases to trimming and J lost 3 bases, with 14 bases between them. CDR1 SGHVS and CDR2 FQNEAQ come from the germline V gene. The CDR3 extends over 14 amino acids. The CDR3 loop reads CASSAGPPIYEQYF. For the CDR3, the DNA is TGTGCCAGCAGCGCGGGCCCACCAATCTACGAGCAGTACTTC. The whole variable domain, remainder taken from reference TRBV7-8 and TRBJ2-7, is GAGVSQSPRYKVAKRGQDVALRCDPISGHVSLFWYQQALGQGPEFLTYFQNEAQLDKSGLPSDRFFAERPEGSVSTLKIQRTQQEDSAVYLCASSAGPPIYEQYFGPGTRLTVT.

The V call is TRBV4-2, the J call TRBJ2-7, with D perhaps TRBD2 (9 bases). In germline, CDR1 is LGHNA, CDR2 YNFKEQ. The length of the CDR3 is 17 residues. Trimming left V 4 bases short and J 3 bases short, with 22 bases between. CDR3 residues: CASSLGLAGQAHYEQYF. The CDR3 DNA sequence: TGTGCCAGCAGCCTCGGGCTAGCGGGACAGGCCCACTACGAGCAGTACTTC.

The V gene is TRBV18, the J gene TRBJ2-7; the match to TRBD1 covers 12 bases. Looked up from germline, CDR1 is KGHSH and CDR2 is LQKENI. This CDR3 has 16 residues. V lost 6 bases to trimming and J lost 1 base; unmatched junction nucleotides: 7. CDR3 sequence: CASSPPGQGASYEQYF. CDR3 coding DNA: TGTGCCAGCTCGCCTCCGGGACAGGGGGCTTCCTACGAGCAGTACTTC.

DNA of the CDR3: TGTGCTAGTGGTTTGGGCCTAAACCCTCGGGTAAATCAGCCCCAGCATTTT. Protein sequence: CASGLGLNPRVNQPQHF. The chain employs TRBV12-5 and TRBJ1-5; D not certain. The CDR3 totals 17 residues. V shed 1 base and J shed 4 bases, with 17 bases lying between them. The germline CDR1 and CDR2 sequences are LGHNT and FRNRAP.

V and J are TRBV6-5 and TRBJ1-2; no firm D call. The CDR3 covers 14 residues. V lost 2 bases to trimming and J lost 1 base, with 8 bases between them. Germline V gene data show CDR1 as MNHEY and CDR2 as SVGAGI. CDR3 nucleotides: TGTGCCAGCAGTTACGGAGGCAGTAACTATGGCTACACCTTC. It yields the protein CASSYGGSNYGYTF.

This clone has a handful of counts. The genes are TRBV14 and TRBJ1-1; D perhaps matches TRBD1 (6 bases). Trimming took 3 bases from V and 4 from J, leaving 12 bases between them. CDR1 and CDR2 from the germline V gene are SGHDN and FVKESK. The CDR3 totals 14 residues. Here the CDR3 DNA reads TGTGCCAGCAGCCACGGGGGGCGAGGCACTGAAGCTTTCTTT. Translated, it gives CASSHGGRGTEAFF.

The chain uses TRBV19 and TRBJ2-7, with no clear D. The CDR3 runs to 13 residues. In germline, CDR1 is LNHDA, CDR2 SQIVND (reference sequence). The V end was cut by 9 bases, the J end by 1 base, with 13 bases between. The CDR3 coding sequence is TGTGCCAGCGGTTGGTCGAGTTCCTACGAGCAGTACTTC. It translates to CASGWSSSYEQYF.

The genes are TRBV7-2 and TRBJ2-3; 7 bases map to TRBD1. Trimming cost V 3 bases and J 4 bases; bases outside gene matches: 7. The CDR3 extends over 15 amino acids. CDR1 SGHTA and CDR2 FQGNSA come from the germline V gene. Here the CDR3 DNA reads TGTGCCAGCAGCTTTAGGGGGCGAAGATCAGATACGCAGTATTTT. It encodes CASSFRGRRSDTQYF.

V is TRBV7-2 and J is TRBJ2-7, with D maybe TRBD1 (6 bases). Germline V CDR1 and CDR2: SGHTA, FQGNSA. The length of the CDR3 is 16 residues. The ends were cut back, 6 bases at V and 1 base at J, with 19 bases in the middle. The CDR3 reads CASRQRIGTSSYEQYF. The CDR3 DNA sequence: TGTGCCAGCAGACAAAGAATCGGGACATCGTCCTACGAGCAGTACTTC.

This chain links TRBV28 with TRBJ1-1; D is ambiguous. In germline, CDR1 is MDHEN, CDR2 SYDVKM. The CDR3 spans 11 residues. V was clipped by 8 bases and J by 4 bases, with 8 bases between them. The CDR3 region has the DNA TGTGCCAGCCGTCGGGGCACTGAAGCTTTCTTT. Protein: CASRRGTEAFF.

The chain links TRBV9 to TRBJ1-2; 7 nucleotides line up with TRBD1. The CDR3 contains 16 residues. Germline assignment: CDR1 SGDLS and CDR2 YYNGEE. V shed 3 bases and J 0 bases; nucleotides not matched to a gene: 8. CDR3 residues: CASSGGQANSNYGYTF. The CDR3 nucleotides are TGTGCCAGCAGCGGCGGACAGGCCAACTCTAACTATGGCTACACCTTC.

This clone has just one count. The chain uses TRBV6-5 and TRBJ1-3; D is unresolved. The CDR3 spans 15 residues. Trimming left V 0 bases short and J 0 bases short, with 6 bases between. The germline CDR1 and CDR2 sequences are MNHEY and SVGAGI. As DNA, the CDR3 is TGTGCCAGCAGTTACTCGGGAGGCTCTGGAAACACCATATATTTT. Protein product: CASSYSGGSGNTIYF.

The rearrangement joins TRBV4-2 to TRBJ1-2, with 10 bases fitting TRBD1. The V gene's germline CDR1 is LGHNA and CDR2 YNFKEQ. CDR3 length: 18 residues. After removal of 0 bases from V and 3 bases from J, the junction contained 10 bases not matched to a gene. This CDR3 reads CASSQEGTGVAGHYGYTF. CDR3 nucleotides: TGTGCCAGCAGCCAAGAGGGGACAGGGGTGGCAGGGCACTATGGCTACACCTTC.

The chain is built from TRBV19 and TRBJ2-3, with 10 bases fitting TRBD1. The CDR3 contains 17 residues. Trimming at V came to 4 bases and at J to 3 bases, leaving 10 bases not matched to a gene. Per germline, CDR1 LNHDA and CDR2 SQIVND (reference sequence). Written as DNA, the CDR3 is TGTGCCAGTAGTACGATCGGGACAGGGGTGGAAACAGATACGCAGTATTTT. This gives the protein CASSTIGTGVETDTQYF.

The V and J genes are TRBV2 and TRBJ2-1; tentatively, D is TRBD2 (7 bases). Germline CDR1 reads SNHLY; CDR2 reads FYNNEI. The CDR3 spans 15 residues. Trimming removed 6 bases at V and 0 bases at J, with 12 bases between. The CDR3 DNA reads TGTGCCAGCAGAAGGGGGGGGAGCTCCTACAATGAGCAGTTCTTC. Protein product: CASRRGGSSYNEQFF.

V gene TRBV30 combines with J gene TRBJ2-7; 11 nucleotides match TRBD1. Germline lookup yields CDR1 GTSNPN and CDR2 SVGIG (reference sequence). Trimming removed 0 bases from V and 6 bases from J; junction bases left unmatched: 4. The CDR3 totals 14 residues. The CDR3 is CAWSVRDRGFEQYF. CDR3 DNA: TGTGCCTGGAGTGTACGGGACAGGGGGTTCGAGCAGTACTTC.

Comments on this clone: One end of the junction does not line up with germline, which may come from a read error. The V call is TRBV7-9, the J call TRBJ2-2; TRBD1 is a possible D gene (6 bases). Germline V CDR1 and CDR2: SEHNR, FQNEAQ (reference sequence). This CDR3 is built from 15 residues. The CDR3 reads CASSLARGNTGELFF. CDR3 DNA sequence: TGTGCCAGCAGCCTAGCCAGGGGAAACACCGGGGAGCTGTTTTTT. Drawing the rest from reference TRBV7-9 and TRBJ2-2, the complete variable domain is DTGVSQNPRHKITKRGQNVTFRCDPISEHNRLYWYRQTLGQGPEFLTYFQNEAQLEKSRLLSDRFSAERPKGSFSTLEIQRTEQGDSAMYLCASSLARGNTGELFFGEGSRLTVL.

V gene TRBV19 combines with J gene TRBJ1-2, with D possibly matching TRBD1 (5 bases). This CDR3 region has 16 residues. Germline V gene lookup returns CDR1 LNHDA and CDR2 SQIVND (reference sequence). V lost 5 bases and J lost 4, with 20 bases in between. The CDR3 DNA is TGTGCCAGTAGTCCCCTGGGGGGTCAGGGCGGCTATGGCTACACCTTC. Its protein is CASSPLGGQGGYGYTF. Looking up the rest from reference TRBV19 and TRBJ1-2 gives the full variable domain: DGGITQSPKYLFRKEGQNVTLSCEQNLNHDAMYWYRQDPGQGLRLIYYSQIVNDFQKGDIAEGYSVSREKKESFPLTVTSAQKNPTAFYLCASSPLGGQGGYGYTFGSGTRLTVV.

J is TRBJ2-3 and V is TRBV5-1; the D gene is possibly TRBD2 (5 bases). The V and J ends lost 5 bases and 3 bases respectively, with 13 bases between them. CDR3 size: 14 residues. Germline V gene lookup returns CDR1 SGHRS and CDR2 YFSETQ. The CDR3 DNA reads as TGCGCCAGCAGAGCTGCGGCGGGTACAGATACGCAGTATTTT. This translates into CASRAAAGTDTQYF.